Presented here are 3 T cell receptor beta chains from one specimen sequenced in a study of T cells after yellow fever vaccination. One entry per CDR3 protein, called by TCRdb with MiXCR from the 5' RACE reads. Here the sample spans some 110,000 distinct CDR3 sequences, around 7.7% being singletons. This material consisted of CD4+ T cells sorted from PBMCs, taken approximately 11 days after the first yellow fever vaccination. Receptors were obtained from a man between 18 and 35 years old who received the YFV17D yellow fever vaccine.

There are many counts of this clonotype. The chain joins TRBV5-1 to TRBJ1-4; D is uncertain. V was cut by 4 bases and J by 8 bases, with 15 bases left in between. CDR1 is SGHRS, CDR2 YFSETQ, per germline. This CDR3 contains 14 residues. The DNA for the CDR3 is TGCGCCAGCAGCGCCGGTAGGCGGGAAGAAAAACTGTTTTTT. This encodes CASSAGRREEKLFF. The whole variable domain, remainder taken from reference TRBV5-1 and TRBJ1-4, is KAGVTQTPRYLIKTRGQQVTLSCSPISGHRSVSWYQQTPGQGLQFLFEYFSETQRNKGNFPGRFSGRQFSNSRSEMNVSTLELGDSALYLCASSAGRREEKLFFGSGTQLSVL.

Ten or more counts support this clonotype. V is TRBV10-2 and J is TRBJ2-1; possible D gene TRBD2, 6 bases. CDR1 and CDR2 (germline): WSHSY, SAAADI. The V end lost 4 bases, the J end lost 3 bases, and 7 bases lay between the germline ends. The CDR3 spans 13 residues. This chain's CDR3 is CASSGEVYNEQFF. CDR3 DNA sequence: TGCGCCAGCAGTGGGGAGGTCTACAATGAGCAGTTCTTC.

This clonotype was found once. One base away lies a much larger clone, so this may be a sequencing read error. The chain recombines TRBV24-1 with TRBJ2-5; tentatively, D is TRBD2 (5 bases). The V gene lost 4 bases and the J gene lost 8 bases, with 13 bases spanning the gap. Germline CDR1 KGHDR, CDR2 SFDVKD. The CDR3 sequence is 13 residues long. This chain's CDR3 is CATSEPGWGTQYF. CDR3 nucleotides: TGTGCCACCAGTGAGCCGGGATGGGGAACCCAGTACTTC.